Each of the 32 T cell receptor beta chains below was sequenced from the same sample in a study of type 1 regulatory T cells. MiXCR, run by TCRdb on the reads, gives a single entry per CDR3 protein. The table shows fewer than 20,000 distinct CDR3 sequences, with 10% occurring only once. The sequencing input was CD4+ T cells, either the whole sample or a sorted fraction (not recorded which). These TCRs come from a human donor in good health.

Ten or more counts support this clonotype. The chain has TRBV5-1 and TRBJ2-7; 9 bases line up with TRBD2. Unmatched junction bases numbered 11, after V lost 1 base and J lost 6 bases. Germline V gene sequence: CDR1 SGHRS, CDR2 YFSETQ. The CDR3 extends over 16 amino acids. The CDR3 sequence: CASSLSLAGDLFEQYF. DNA of the CDR3: TGCGCCAGCAGCTTGTCTTTAGCGGGAGACTTGTTCGAGCAGTACTTC.

This clonotype was counted many times. This chain joins TRBV7-8 and TRBJ2-2, with unresolved D. The germline CDR1 and CDR2 sequences are SGHVS and FQNEAQ. CDR3 length equals 14 residues. V lost 1 base, J lost 0 bases, and 3 bases lay in between. CDR3 sequence: CASSLDANTGELFF. The CDR3 DNA reads TGTGCCAGCAGCTTAGACGCGAACACCGGGGAGCTGTTTTTT.

By sample fraction, this clonotype is medium-sized (0.01 to 0.1%). V is TRBV5-5 and J is TRBJ2-1; D gene unclear. The length of the CDR3 is 13 residues. With 0 bases removed from V and 5 bases from J, the gap between germline ends came to 6 bases. CDR1 SGHKS and CDR2 YYEKEE come from the germline V gene (reference sequence). The CDR3 nucleotides are TGTGCCAGCAGCTTGGGGTCAGACAATGAGCAGTTCTTC. Translating gives CASSLGSDNEQFF.

This clonotype was counted many times. The gene calls are TRBV7-2 and TRBJ1-5; D gene ambiguous. Per germline, CDR1 SGHTA and CDR2 FQGNSA. With 2 bases removed from V and 3 bases from J, the gap between germline ends came to 8 bases. The CDR3 is 14 amino acids. This CDR3 reads CASSLNGVNQPQHF. CDR3 DNA: TGTGCCAGCAGCTTAAACGGGGTCAATCAGCCCCAGCATTTT. Combining the CDR3 with reference TRBV7-2 and TRBJ1-5 gives the whole variable domain GAGVSQSPSNKVTEKGKDVELRCDPISGHTALYWYRQSLGQGLEFLIYFQGNSAPDKSGLPSDRFSAERTGGSVSTLTIQRTQQEDSAVYLCASSLNGVNQPQHFGDGTRLSIL.

This clonotype was detected ten times or more. The chain combines TRBV29-1 with TRBJ2-3, with a possible D match to TRBD1 (5 bases). CDR3 length: 13 residues. Germline lookup yields CDR1 SQVTM and CDR2 ANQGSEA. V was clipped by 4 bases and J by 0 bases, with 8 bases between them. The CDR3 region is CSVAGRSTDTQYF. DNA for the CDR3: TGCAGCGTTGCAGGGCGAAGCACAGATACGCAGTATTTT.

This clonotype came up a few times. The rearrangement joins TRBV3-1 to TRBJ2-1, with D perhaps assigned TRBD1 or TRBD2 (5 bases each). V was pared by 4 bases and J by 8 bases, with 18 bases between. Germline values: CDR1 LGHDT, CDR2 YNNKEL (reference sequence). The CDR3 length is 15 residues. CDR3 region: CASSPGDSRVHEQFF. CDR3 sequence (DNA): TGTGCCAGCAGCCCCGGGGATTCCAGGGTCCATGAGCAGTTCTTC.

This clonotype is classed as medium-sized. The V gene is TRBV4-3, the J gene TRBJ2-1, with D possibly being TRBD2 (6 bases). With 8 bases removed from V and 6 bases from J, the gap between germline ends came to 20 bases. Germline loops: CDR1 LGHNA, CDR2 YSLEER. There are 15 residues in the CDR3. The CDR3 loop is CASGGAGSTGNEQFF. DNA of the CDR3: TGCGCCAGCGGAGGGGCAGGTTCGACGGGCAATGAGCAGTTCTTC.

This clonotype was recorded at least ten times. The CDR3 is CASSQDLGTAGANTEAFF. The DNA of the CDR3 is TGCGCCAGCAGCCAAGATTTGGGGACAGCAGGGGCGAACACTGAAGCTTTCTTT. V gene TRBV4-3 combines with J gene TRBJ1-1; 7 bases agree with TRBD1. CDR1 is LGHNA, CDR2 YSLEER, per germline. This CDR3 has 18 residues. V lost 0 bases and J lost 1; bases outside the gene matches: 11.

This clonotype has ten or more counts. The V gene is TRBV15, the J gene TRBJ1-5, with TRBD1 matching over 10 bases. The CDR3 length is 14 residues. V lost 3 bases and J lost 9; bases outside the gene matches: 5. Per the germline V gene, CDR1 is LNHNV and CDR2 is YYDKDF (reference sequence). CDR3 in DNA: TGTGCCACCAGCAGCGGACAGGGGGTTGGGCCCCAGCATTTT. It codes for CATSSGQGVGPQHF.

This clonotype was seen ten or more times. This chain connects TRBV3-1 to TRBJ1-5; D remains unclear. This CDR3 contains 14 residues. V was clipped by 5 bases and J by 6 bases, with 14 bases between them. The germline gives CDR1 LGHDT, CDR2 YNNKEL (reference sequence). CDR3 nucleotides: TGTGCCAGCAGCTCTGGACGGGCGGGTCAGCCCCAGCATTTT. Its translation: CASSSGRAGQPQHF.

This clonotype was counted only a few times. This sequence joins TRBV6-5 and TRBJ2-3; D gene unclear. From germline, CDR1 is MNHEY and CDR2 SVGAGI. This CDR3 comprises 14 residues. Trimming stripped 3 bases from V and 4 bases from J, with 11 bases between. CDR3 sequence reads: CASSYSRSSDTQYF. In DNA, the CDR3 is TGTGCCAGCAGTTATTCCAGGAGCTCAGATACGCAGTATTTT.

This clonotype was found many times. V and J are TRBV29-1 and TRBJ1-2; 12 positions match TRBD1. Unmatched junction bases numbered 11, after V lost 2 bases and J lost 4 bases. Germline V gene lookup returns CDR1 SQVTM and CDR2 ANQGSEA. The CDR3 sequence is 17 residues long. CDR3 DNA sequence: TGCAGCGTTGAAAATCCCGGGACAGGGGGCGTTGTCTATGGCTACACCTTC. Protein: CSVENPGTGGVVYGYTF.

This clonotype showed up many times. J is TRBJ1-1 and V is TRBV20-1; D may be TRBD1 (5 bases). Deletions cut 2 bases from V and 4 bases from J, with 11 bases between. In germline, CDR1 is DFQATT, CDR2 SNEGSKA (reference sequence). The length of the CDR3 is 13 residues. The CDR3 here is CSARSGTGTEAFF. The CDR3 nucleotides read TGCAGTGCTAGATCCGGAACAGGCACTGAAGCTTTCTTT.

The genes are TRBV7-2 and TRBJ2-3; D perhaps matches TRBD1 (6 bases). Germline V gene lookup returns CDR1 SGHTA and CDR2 FQGNSA. Between the trimmed V and J ends, which lost 6 bases and 1 base, there was a span of 14 bases. The CDR3 has 15 amino acids. CDR3 residues: CASSSDSRGTDTQYF. The CDR3 DNA reads TGTGCCAGCAGTTCGGACAGTCGGGGCACAGATACGCAGTATTTT.

This clonotype has a handful of counts. The chain carries TRBV20-1 and TRBJ2-2; TRBD2 matches at 9 bases. Per germline, CDR1 DFQATT and CDR2 SNEGSKA (reference sequence). Unmatched junction bases numbered 7, after V lost 6 bases and J lost 5 bases. This CDR3 has 14 amino acids. In DNA, the CDR3 is TGCAGTGCCACCCCCCTAGCGGGGACCGGGGAGCTGTTTTTT. Encoded protein: CSATPLAGTGELFF.

This clonotype was picked up many times. The gene calls are TRBV20-1 and TRBJ2-1; 10 bases map to TRBD1. Germline CDR1 DFQATT, CDR2 SNEGSKA (reference sequence). CDR3 length equals 15 residues. Trimming took 6 bases from V and 8 from J; bases not matched to a gene: 13. CDR3: CSAVTGTGAVDEQFF. The CDR3 bases are TGCAGTGCAGTAACCGGGACAGGGGCCGTCGATGAGCAGTTCTTC.

This clonotype turned up a few times. The V and J genes are TRBV7-9 and TRBJ2-5; D is ambiguous. Trimming shortened V by 5 bases and J by 6 bases, and 7 bases separated the two germline ends. CDR3 size: 11 residues. In germline, CDR1 is SEHNR, CDR2 FQNEAQ (reference sequence). The CDR3 DNA is TGTGCCAGCAGCATAGATAAGACCCAGTACTTC. Its protein product is CASSIDKTQYF.

This clonotype was picked up many times. The genes are TRBV3-1 and TRBJ1-2, with D maybe TRBD1 (5 bases). The CDR3 sequence is 14 residues long. Trimming pared 4 bases from V and 6 bases from J, leaving 15 bases between. CDR1 LGHDT and CDR2 YNNKEL come from the germline V gene (reference sequence). The CDR3 loop is CASSPGQTGDGYTF. CDR3 nucleotide sequence: TGTGCCAGCAGCCCGGGGCAGACTGGAGATGGCTACACCTTC.

The chain links TRBV3-1 to TRBJ1-5; unclear D gene. V was cut by 1 base and J by 1 base, with 14 bases left in between. The length of the CDR3 is 17 residues. The germline gives CDR1 LGHDT, CDR2 YNNKEL (reference sequence). The CDR3 loop is CASSQAPRGYSNQPQHF. The CDR3 DNA reads as TGTGCCAGCAGCCAAGCCCCGAGAGGGTACAGCAATCAGCCCCAGCATTTT.

This clonotype was picked up many times. This rearrangement joins TRBV7-2 to TRBJ2-3; D call uncertain. V shed 5 bases and J shed 7 bases, with 7 bases lying between them. Germline CDR1 and CDR2: SGHTA and FQGNSA. The CDR3 sequence is 11 residues long. Here the CDR3 DNA reads TGTGCCAGCAGCGCCTATTATACGCAGTATTTT. Residues: CASSAYYTQYF.

Within the sample, this clonotype is medium-sized. J is TRBJ2-7 and V is TRBV21-1. TRBV21-1 is a pseudogene. This CDR3 has 15 amino acids. The DNA of the CDR3 is TGTGCCAGCAGCAAACCAAGACGGGAGCCCTACGAGCAGTACTTC. Residues: CASSKPRREPYEQYF.

For this clonotype: This could be a read error, since a much larger clone is one nucleotide away. The rearrangement uses TRBV7-9 and TRBJ1-6, with D tentatively TRBD1 (5 bases). The CDR3 is made up of 15 amino acids. Germline V gene sequence: CDR1 SEHNR, CDR2 FQNEAQ (reference sequence). The CDR3 is CVSSGGRTDNSPLHF. The DNA of the CDR3 is TGTGTCAGCAGCGGGGGACGGACCGATAATTCACCCCTCCACTTT. Based on the CDR3 plus reference TRBV7-9 and TRBJ1-6, the full variable domain is DTGVSQNPRHKITKRGQNVTFRCDPISEHNRLYWYRQTLGQGPEFLTYFQNEAQLEKSRLLSDRFSAERPKGSFSTLEIQRTEQGDSAMYLCVSSGGRTDNSPLHFGNGTRLTVT.

This clonotype was observed many times. This chain joins TRBV7-3 and TRBJ2-1; 10 bases agree with TRBD2. Germline-derived CDR1 and CDR2 are SGHTA and FQGTGA. The CDR3 loop spans 16 amino acids. With V trimmed by 0 bases and J by 5 bases, 4 bases remained unmatched. DNA of the CDR3: TGTGCCAGCAGCTTAACGGGACTAGCGAAAAACAATGAGCAGTTCTTC. Its translation is CASSLTGLAKNNEQFF.

In its sample, this clonotype ranks as medium-sized. CDR3 DNA: TGTGCCACCACCGGATTAAACTTCTACGAGCAGTACTTC. Its protein product is CATTGLNFYEQYF. The V gene is TRBV6-1, the J gene TRBJ2-7, with D hard to call. The germline gives CDR1 MNHNS, CDR2 SASEGT. The CDR3 contains 13 residues. Trimming stripped 10 bases from V and 3 bases from J, with 16 bases between.

This clonotype has just a few counts. J is TRBJ2-7 and V is TRBV5-5; 9 bases fit TRBD1. The CDR3 extends over 15 amino acids. J lost 2 bases, V lost 4 bases, and 7 bases had no gene match. The V gene's germline CDR1 is SGHKS and CDR2 YYEKEE (reference sequence). In nucleotides, the CDR3 is TGTGCCAGCAGCGACCGGGACAGGGCCGCCTACGAGCAGTACTTC. Residues: CASSDRDRAAYEQYF. Looking up the rest from reference TRBV5-5 and TRBJ2-7 gives the full variable domain: DAGVTQSPTHLIKTRGQQVTLRCSPISGHKSVSWYQQVLGQGPQFIFQYYEKEERGRGNFPDRFSARQFPNYSSELNVNALLLGDSALYLCASSDRDRAAYEQYFGPGTRLTVT.

This clonotype was recorded at least ten times. This chain uses TRBV6-1 with TRBJ2-1; 7 nucleotides agree with TRBD2. V lost 8 bases and J lost 6; bases outside the gene matches: 13. Germline V lookup: CDR1 MNHNS, CDR2 SASEGT. This CDR3 has 15 amino acids. The CDR3 DNA follows: TGTGCCAGCCCCCAAACGGCTAGCGGTCTCAATGAGCAGTTCTTC. Amino acids: CASPQTASGLNEQFF.

This clonotype was seen ten or more times. The J gene is TRBJ2-1, the V gene TRBV20-1, with unresolved D. Trimming stripped 8 bases from V and 7 bases from J, with 15 bases between. The CDR3 has 12 residues. Looked up from germline, CDR1 is DFQATT and CDR2 is SNEGSKA (reference sequence). CDR3: CSPGPQGNEQFF. The CDR3 DNA reads TGCAGTCCTGGGCCCCAAGGAAATGAGCAGTTCTTC.

Ten or more counts support this clonotype. For the CDR3, the DNA is TGTGCCAGCAGTTACGAAGGGGGGGGCTCCGAGCAGTACTTC. It codes for CASSYEGGGSEQYF. The chain employs TRBV6-5 and TRBJ2-7; possibly TRBD2 for D (7 bases). Trimming took 2 bases from V and 6 from J, leaving 14 bases between them. The CDR3 is made up of 14 amino acids. Germline loops: CDR1 MNHEY, CDR2 SVGAGI.

V usage is TRBV7-3 and J usage is TRBJ2-4; tentatively, D is TRBD2 (5 bases). V was shortened by 5 bases and J by 9 bases, with 14 bases between the two germline ends. The CDR3 sequence is 13 residues long. Germline values: CDR1 SGHTA, CDR2 FQGTGA. CDR3: CASSPALEGIQYF. CDR3 sequence (DNA): TGTGCCAGCAGCCCCGCCTTAGAGGGCATTCAGTACTTC.

The rearrangement uses TRBV6-5 and TRBJ1-5, with D unclear. The CDR3 spans 13 residues. Germline V gives CDR1 MNHEY, CDR2 SVGAGI. Trimming removed 3 bases at V and 4 bases at J, with 7 bases between. CDR3 nucleotide sequence: TGTGCCAGCAGTTATAATCAGAATCAGCCCCAGCATTTT. Its protein is CASSYNQNQPQHF.

This clonotype has at least ten counts. The chain couples TRBV7-3 to TRBJ2-3; unclear D gene. Germline V CDR1 and CDR2: SGHTA, FQGTGA. Trimming pared 2 bases from V and 4 bases from J, leaving 13 bases between. This CDR3 spans 15 amino acids. The CDR3 DNA sequence: TGTGCCAGCAGCTTATACGGCCATGAGGCAGATACGCAGTATTTT. It codes for CASSLYGHEADTQYF.

This clonotype has a count of ten or more. The V call is TRBV20-1, the J call TRBJ2-7; D gene unclear. In germline, CDR1 is DFQATT, CDR2 SNEGSKA (reference sequence). V was pared by 4 bases and J by 7 bases, with 14 bases between. CDR3 size: 12 residues. The DNA for the CDR3 is TGCAGTGCTACAGGTACCATTTTGGAGCAGTACTTC. It encodes CSATGTILEQYF.